One sample yielded the 27 T cell receptor beta chains listed below, sequenced in a study of beta chain features in type 1 diabetes. Sequencing targeted expressed TCRB transcripts, as all isolated RNA had been reverse transcribed. This table comes from immunoSEQ multiplex PCR, and its TCRdb copy is limited to in-frame clones, with some not included. The profile covers around 340,000 clones, with 7% to 9% appearing a single time and 0.44% taken by the ten largest. The specimen sequenced was central memory CD4+ T cells from blood. These receptors all stem from a woman aged 18-29 years in good health.

The chain links TRBV10-3 to TRBJ2-3, with TRBD2 as a possible D gene (6 bases). From germline, CDR1 is ENHRY and CDR2 SYGVKD. The CDR3 has 10 amino acids. V lost 8 bases and J 6 bases, leaving 6 bases between the germline ends. This CDR3 is CAIAGDTQYF. The CDR3, as DNA: TGTGCCATCGCGGGGGATACGCAGTATTTT.

This clone was seen only a few times. The chain combines TRBV6-6 with TRBJ2-1; the D is unclear. Germline CDR1 is MNHNY and CDR2 is SVGAGI (reference sequence). Trimming stripped 5 bases from V and 5 bases from J, with 10 bases between. This CDR3 has 13 residues. This chain's CDR3 is CASSPTINNEQFF. In DNA form, the CDR3 reads TGTGCCAGCAGTCCCACTATTAACAATGAGCAGTTCTTC.

This clone was seen repeatedly, ten times or more. V usage is TRBV28 and J usage is TRBJ2-1; a weak D match, TRBD2 (5 bases). This CDR3 has 13 residues. V dropped 3 bases and J dropped 12 bases, with 15 bases sitting between them. The V gene's germline CDR1 is MDHEN and CDR2 SYDVKM. The CDR3 nucleotides are TGTGCCAGCAGTTTCCTACTAGACCCCATGCAGTTCTTC. Residues: CASSFLLDPMQFF.

The chain combines TRBV10-3 with TRBJ2-7; D tentatively fits TRBD1 or TRBD2 (5 bases each). This CDR3 has 14 residues. Trimming cost V 6 bases and J 6 bases, with 18 bases left between them. Germline values: CDR1 ENHRY, CDR2 SYGVKD. In nucleotides, the CDR3 is TGTGCCATCAGCGGGGTGCCAGGGCAGGGCGAGCAGTACTTC. Amino acid sequence: CAISGVPGQGEQYF.

This clone was found a few times. The V and J genes are TRBV18 and TRBJ1-2; D may be TRBD1 (5 bases). CDR3 length: 15 residues. The ends were cut back, 1 base at V and 4 bases at J, with 13 bases in the middle. Looked up from germline, CDR1 is KGHSH and CDR2 is LQKENI. CDR3: CASSPLQRDSYGYTF. CDR3 coding DNA: TGTGCCAGCTCACCACTTCAGAGGGACTCCTATGGCTACACCTTC.

This clone has more than one count but fewer than ten. The chain uses TRBV5-1 and TRBJ2-5; possibly TRBD1 for D (5 bases). The CDR3 runs 14 residues. V was clipped by 0 bases and J by 4 bases, with 10 bases between them. Germline V lookup: CDR1 SGHRS, CDR2 YFSETQ. CDR3 DNA: TGCGCCAGCAGCTTGGAGATGGGGCGAGAGACCCAGTACTTC. Amino acids: CASSLEMGRETQYF.

The J gene is TRBJ1-4, the V gene TRBV6-5; possible D gene TRBD1, 5 bases. Germline V lookup: CDR1 MNHEY, CDR2 SVGAGI. The V end lost 2 bases, the J end lost 3 bases, and 10 bases lay between the germline ends. The CDR3 covers 15 residues. As DNA, the CDR3 is TGTGCCAGCAGTTACCCTCAGGGCTCTAATGAAAAACTGTTTTTT. Protein sequence: CASSYPQGSNEKLFF.

This clone has just a few counts. The chain uses TRBV5-1 and TRBJ1-2, with D perhaps matching TRBD1 (6 bases). Germline CDR1 SGHRS, CDR2 YFSETQ. The CDR3 length is 16 residues. V lost 4 bases to trimming and J lost 6 bases, with 22 bases between them. CDR3 amino acids: CASSQGGGGSKNGYTF. The CDR3 nucleotides are TGCGCCAGCAGCCAAGGCGGGGGCGGAAGTAAGAATGGCTACACCTTC.

This clone showed up just a few times. The gene calls are TRBV5-1 and TRBJ2-5; 7 bases match TRBD1. Losses at the gene ends were 4 bases for V and 2 bases for J; bases not matched to a gene: 2. The CDR3 consists of 13 residues. Looked up from germline, CDR1 is SGHRS and CDR2 is YFSETQ. The CDR3 bases are TGCGCCAGCAGCCGGGACAGACAAGAGACCCAGTACTTC. Protein: CASSRDRQETQYF.

The V gene is TRBV4-3, the J gene TRBJ2-5, with unresolved D. Germline V gene data show CDR1 as LGHNA and CDR2 as YSLEER. The CDR3 has 14 residues. V was clipped by 0 bases and J by 5 bases, with 10 bases between them. This CDR3 reads CASSQDLGWETQYF. The CDR3 coding sequence is TGCGCCAGCAGCCAAGATCTCGGCTGGGAGACCCAGTACTTC.

The CDR3 spells CASSLFRPGQGAYNEQFF. In DNA, the CDR3 is TGTGCCAGCAGCTTGTTTCGACCGGGACAGGGGGCGTACAATGAGCAGTTCTTC. V is TRBV5-7 and J is TRBJ2-1; the match to TRBD1 covers 12 bases. TRBV5-7 is reported as an ORF; its role is uncertain. This CDR3 is built from 18 residues. Losses at the gene ends were 1 base for V and 4 bases for J; bases not matched to a gene: 9.

This chain uses TRBV7-2 with TRBJ2-6; D uncertain. The CDR3 runs 17 residues. Germline V gives CDR1 SGHTA, CDR2 FQGNSA. V was clipped by 2 bases and J by 0 bases, with 11 bases between them. The chain's CDR3 is CASSLKGPSSGANVLTF. CDR3 bases: TGTGCCAGCAGCTTAAAGGGTCCGAGCTCTGGGGCCAACGTCCTGACTTTC.

J is TRBJ2-7 and V is TRBV5-1; 8 bases are shared with TRBD2. The junction had 6 bases not matched to a gene; V was cut back by 0 bases and J by 1 base. Germline V gene lookup returns CDR1 SGHRS and CDR2 YFSETQ. There are 16 residues in the CDR3. CDR3 in DNA: TGCGCCAGCAGCTTGGACGCTAGCGGGCAATCCTACGAGCAGTACTTC. This translates into CASSLDASGQSYEQYF. Looking up the rest from reference TRBV5-1 and TRBJ2-7 gives the full variable domain: KAGVTQTPRYLIKTRGQQVTLSCSPISGHRSVSWYQQTPGQGLQFLFEYFSETQRNKGNFPGRFSGRQFSNSRSEMNVSTLELGDSALYLCASSLDASGQSYEQYFGPGTRLTVT.

Only a few counts were recorded for this clone. The V gene is TRBV15, the J gene TRBJ1-5; D possibly corresponds to TRBD1 (6 bases). V lost 1 base and J 6 bases, leaving 13 bases between the germline ends. Germline values: CDR1 LNHNV, CDR2 YYDKDF (reference sequence). The CDR3 covers 15 residues. CDR3 amino acids: CATSRVDRPFQPQHF. The CDR3 DNA is TGTGCCACCAGCAGAGTCGACAGGCCCTTTCAGCCCCAGCATTTT.

The chain has TRBV14 and TRBJ2-2; TRBD2 matches 14 bases. The CDR3 totals 19 residues. Trimming cost V 1 base and J 5 bases; bases outside gene matches: 9. Germline V gene sequence: CDR1 SGHDN, CDR2 FVKESK. CDR3 residues: CASSQALRLAGGSTGELFF. The DNA of the CDR3 is TGTGCCAGCAGCCAAGCTCTTCGACTAGCGGGAGGGTCGACCGGGGAGCTGTTTTTT.

This clone was observed many times. The chain is built from TRBV19 and TRBJ2-7, with 10 nucleotides matching TRBD2. V trimming: 4 bases; J trimming: 1 base; junction bases outside the gene matches: 4. Germline V CDR1 and CDR2: LNHDA, SQIVND (reference sequence). The CDR3 extends over 15 amino acids. The CDR3 DNA reads TGTGCCAGTAGTAAACAGCGGGAGGGTTCCTACGAGCAGTACTTC. This translates into CASSKQREGSYEQYF.

The chain recombines TRBV7-9 with TRBJ2-7, with 10 bases that match TRBD2. Trimming cost V 2 bases and J 2 bases; bases outside gene matches: 6. CDR3 length: 16 residues. CDR1 and CDR2 (germline): SEHNR, FQNEAQ (reference sequence). The CDR3 DNA sequence: TGTGCCAGCAGCTTATCTAGCGGGAGTCTGGCCTACGAGCAGTACTTC. Protein: CASSLSSGSLAYEQYF.

This chain uses TRBV10-3 with TRBJ2-2; 7 bases are a match to TRBD2. CDR1 ENHRY and CDR2 SYGVKD come from the germline V gene. The CDR3 is made up of 14 amino acids. V gave up 6 bases and J gave up 7 bases; unmatched junction bases: 8. CDR3 region: CAISRGRDGGELFF. Here the CDR3 DNA reads TGTGCCATCAGCCGGGGGAGGGATGGCGGGGAGCTGTTTTTT.

The chain links TRBV6-5 to TRBJ2-7; D perhaps matches TRBD1 (5 bases). Germline V CDR1 and CDR2: MNHEY, SVGAGI. Trimming removed 3 bases at V and 2 bases at J, with 17 bases between. This CDR3 is 16 amino acids long. CDR3 DNA sequence: TGTGCCAGCAGTTATCTGGCAGGGCGTTTGACCTACGAGCAGTACTTC. Amino acid sequence: CASSYLAGRLTYEQYF.

In this sample, this clone turned up many times. One end of the junction varies from germline; a read error may be responsible. The V call is TRBV19, the J call TRBJ2-5; D is ambiguous. The CDR3 is 11 amino acids. The V gene's germline CDR1 is LNHDA and CDR2 SQIVND (reference sequence). The CDR3 sequence is CASRIGETQYF. The DNA of the CDR3 is TGTGCCAGTAGAATAGGAGAGACCCAGTACTTC.

This sequence joins TRBV20-1 and TRBJ2-7; D unresolved. Germline assignment: CDR1 DFQATT and CDR2 SNEGSKA (reference sequence). Trimming left V 0 bases short and J 2 bases short, with 2 bases between. The CDR3 runs to 11 residues. The CDR3 region has the DNA TGCAGTGCTAGAGAGACCTACGAGCAGTACTTC. Translated: CSARETYEQYF.

The chain carries TRBV5-1 and TRBJ2-2; D may be TRBD1 (5 bases). V was pared by 4 bases and J by 4 bases, with 8 bases between. This CDR3 has 13 residues. In germline, CDR1 is SGHRS, CDR2 YFSETQ. The CDR3 region is CASSQDTTGELFF. Written as DNA, the CDR3 is TGCGCCAGCAGCCAGGACACCACCGGGGAGCTGTTTTTT.

This clone turned up a few times. The chain couples TRBV16 to TRBJ2-7; weak D call: TRBD1 (5 bases). The length of the CDR3 is 14 residues. The ends were cut back, 1 base at V and 5 bases at J, with 12 bases in the middle. Germline V lookup: CDR1 KGHSY, CDR2 FQNENV. CDR3 nucleotide sequence: TGTGCCAGCAGCCAATACGCACAGGCCCACGAGCAGTACTTC. Its translation: CASSQYAQAHEQYF.

This clone was seen more than once but under ten times. The J gene is TRBJ2-7, the V gene TRBV5-1; 8 bases are shared with TRBD1. Germline V gene data show CDR1 as SGHRS and CDR2 as YFSETQ. The CDR3 runs 16 residues. V lost 3 bases and J lost 6; bases outside the gene matches: 14. Here the CDR3 DNA reads TGCGCCAGCAGCTATGATAGGACAGGGAGAAGGAGCGAGCAGTACTTC. Translated, it gives CASSYDRTGRRSEQYF.

This clone was observed a few times. The gene calls are TRBV4-1 and TRBJ2-5; 10 bases match TRBD2. V lost 4 bases to trimming and J lost 4 bases; unmatched junction nucleotides: 9. The CDR3 consists of 16 residues. Germline V gives CDR1 MGHRA, CDR2 YSYEKL. The CDR3 region has the DNA TGCGCCAGCAGCCCCACTAGCGGGATAGATGGAGAGACCCAGTACTTC. This gives the protein CASSPTSGIDGETQYF.

The V gene is TRBV29-1, the J gene TRBJ2-1, with D tentatively TRBD1 (5 bases). Trimming removed 4 bases at V and 10 bases at J, with 20 bases between. Germline assignment: CDR1 SQVTM and CDR2 ANQGSEA. CDR3 length: 14 amino acids. The DNA of the CDR3 is TGCAGCGTTGCGTTTGGGCAGGGATATCGGGAGCAGTTCTTC. As protein: CSVAFGQGYREQFF.

The rearrangement joins TRBV15 to TRBJ1-4, with TRBD1 matching 8 bases. V lost 0 bases, J lost 11 bases, and 8 bases stayed unmatched. The CDR3 extends over 15 amino acids. CDR1 and CDR2 (germline): LNHNV, YYDKDF (reference sequence). CDR3 in amino acids: CATSREQQGGMKLFF. Here the CDR3 DNA reads TGTGCCACCAGCAGAGAGCAACAGGGGGGCATGAAACTGTTTTTT. The complete variable domain, with remaining parts taken from reference TRBV15 and TRBJ1-4, reads DAMVIQNPRYQVTQFGKPVTLSCSQTLNHNVMYWYQQKSSQAPKLLFHYYDKDFNNEADTPDNFQSRRPNTSFCFLDIRSPGLGDTAMYLCATSREQQGGMKLFFGSGTQLSVL.